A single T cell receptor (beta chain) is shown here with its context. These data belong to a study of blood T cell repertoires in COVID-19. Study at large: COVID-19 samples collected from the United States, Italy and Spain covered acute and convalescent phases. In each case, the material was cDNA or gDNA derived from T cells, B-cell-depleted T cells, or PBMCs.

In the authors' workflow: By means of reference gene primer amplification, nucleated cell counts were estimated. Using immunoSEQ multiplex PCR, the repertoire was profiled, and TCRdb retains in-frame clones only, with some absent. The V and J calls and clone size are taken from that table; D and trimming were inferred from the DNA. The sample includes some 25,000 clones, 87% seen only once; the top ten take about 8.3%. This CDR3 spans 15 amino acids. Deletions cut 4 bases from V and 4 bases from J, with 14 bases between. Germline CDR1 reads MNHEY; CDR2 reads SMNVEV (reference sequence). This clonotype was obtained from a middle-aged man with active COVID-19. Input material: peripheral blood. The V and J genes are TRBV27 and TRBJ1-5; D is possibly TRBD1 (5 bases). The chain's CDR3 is CASSSPQGGNQPQHF. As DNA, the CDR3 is TGTGCCAGCAGTTCCCCCCAGGGTGGGAATCAGCCCCAGCATTTT.